This entry lists 9 T cell receptor beta chains sequenced from one sample in a study of T cell repertoires in cytomegalovirus infection. These TCRs' antigens remain unknown. TCRdb passed the reads through MiXCR, listing each CDR3 protein once. The table shows around 750,000 distinct CDR3 sequences, with 30% to 35% occurring only once. Here the sequenced sample was cultured CD8+ T cells from PBMCs, taken from culture after CMV antigen stimulation. Receptors originate from a human donor in good health (CMV status not recorded). Some clones in this sample may be carry-over from other donors' samples.

The DNA for the CDR3 is TGTGCCAGCAGTCCGACAGGGGTTCGGAATCAGCCCCAGCATTTT. Translated: CASSPTGVRNQPQHF. The chain couples TRBV28 to TRBJ1-5; 8 bases are shared with TRBD1. Unmatched junction bases numbered 7, after V lost 5 bases and J lost 4 bases. CDR3 length equals 15 residues. The germline V gene encodes CDR1 MDHEN and CDR2 SYDVKM.

This clonotype was observed a few times. The genes are TRBV2 and TRBJ2-3, with 11 nucleotides matching TRBD2. This CDR3 spans 16 amino acids. With 4 bases clipped from V and 0 bases from J, the junction kept 3 bases outside the gene matches. Germline CDR1 is SNHLY and CDR2 is FYNNEI. This CDR3 is CASSALAGGSTDTQYF. CDR3 DNA: TGTGCCAGCAGTGCCCTAGCGGGGGGAAGCACAGATACGCAGTATTTT. The full variable domain, with the rest looked up from reference TRBV2 and TRBJ2-3, is EPEVTQTPSHQVTQMGQEVILRCVPISNHLYFYWYRQILGQKVEFLVSFYNNEISEKSEIFDDQFSVERPDGSNFTLKIRSTKLEDSAMYFCASSALAGGSTDTQYFGPGTRLTVL.

This clonotype was counted a few times. The chain links TRBV20-1 to TRBJ2-7; no firm D call. V was pared by 0 bases and J by 4 bases, with 13 bases between. Germline CDR1 is DFQATT and CDR2 is SNEGSKA (reference sequence). This CDR3 has 14 residues. As DNA, the CDR3 is TGCAGTGCTAGAGATAAACGCAGATTATACGAGCAGTACGTC. Protein: CSARDKRRLYEQYV.

In the case of this clonotype: It may be a read error: a sequence one base away is much more abundant. This CDR3 is missing its conserved last phenylalanine or tryptophan, likely due to a read error. V gene TRBV5-6 combines with J gene TRBJ1-1; D gene unclear. This CDR3 is 15 amino acids long. CDR1 is SGHDT, CDR2 YYEEEE, per germline. Trimming removed 0 bases at V and 1 base at J, with 10 bases between. The CDR3 DNA follows: TGTGCCAGCAGCTTGGCCTTCAGGTGGAACACTGAAGCTTTCCTT. Its protein is CASSLAFRWNTEAFL.

This chain connects TRBV20-1 to TRBJ2-2; D not certain. CDR1 is DFQATT, CDR2 SNEGSKA, per germline (reference sequence). Deletions cut 0 bases from V and 1 base from J, with 6 bases between. CDR3 size: 14 residues. This chain's CDR3 is CSARDRKNTGELFF. The CDR3 nucleotides read TGCAGTGCTAGAGACAGAAAGAACACCGGGGAGCTGTTTTTT.

The chain carries TRBV6-1 and TRBJ2-7, with 10 nucleotides matching TRBD1. The CDR3 extends over 15 amino acids. Per germline, CDR1 MNHNS and CDR2 SASEGT. V lost 6 bases to trimming and J lost 3 bases; unmatched junction nucleotides: 8. For the CDR3, the DNA is TGTGCCAGCAGCCTTACCGGGACAGGGGTCTACGAGCAGTACGTC. Translation gives CASSLTGTGVYEQYV.

This clonotype was found many times. The junction departs from germline at one end; a sequencing error may be responsible. V usage is TRBV7-9 and J usage is TRBJ1-1; TRBD1 is a possible D gene (5 bases). The germline V gene encodes CDR1 SEHNR and CDR2 FQNEAQ (reference sequence). The CDR3 length is 14 residues. The chain's CDR3 is CASSLVGRGTEAFF. The CDR3 nucleotides are TGTGCCAGCAGTTTAGTCGGAAGGGGCACTGAAGCTTTCTTT.

This clonotype was detected a few times. The chain is built from TRBV20-1 and TRBJ2-1; D is perhaps TRBD2 (6 bases). The CDR3 has 12 residues. CDR1 is DFQATT and CDR2 is SNEGSKA in the germline V gene (reference sequence). V was cut by 5 bases and J by 5 bases, with 10 bases left in between. The CDR3 sequence: CSAADYHNEQFF. The CDR3, as DNA: TGCAGTGCTGCGGACTACCACAATGAGCAGTTCTTC.

The sample holds a few counts of this clonotype. This chain uses TRBV5-4 with TRBJ1-3; tentative D call: TRBD1 (5 bases). The ends were cut back, 10 bases at V and 3 bases at J, with 20 bases in the middle. CDR3 length equals 15 residues. Germline V gives CDR1 SGHNT, CDR2 YYREEE (reference sequence). CDR3 DNA sequence: TGTGCCCGAATAAAACGGGCGCAGGGTGGAAACACCATATATTTT. It codes for CARIKRAQGGNTIYF.